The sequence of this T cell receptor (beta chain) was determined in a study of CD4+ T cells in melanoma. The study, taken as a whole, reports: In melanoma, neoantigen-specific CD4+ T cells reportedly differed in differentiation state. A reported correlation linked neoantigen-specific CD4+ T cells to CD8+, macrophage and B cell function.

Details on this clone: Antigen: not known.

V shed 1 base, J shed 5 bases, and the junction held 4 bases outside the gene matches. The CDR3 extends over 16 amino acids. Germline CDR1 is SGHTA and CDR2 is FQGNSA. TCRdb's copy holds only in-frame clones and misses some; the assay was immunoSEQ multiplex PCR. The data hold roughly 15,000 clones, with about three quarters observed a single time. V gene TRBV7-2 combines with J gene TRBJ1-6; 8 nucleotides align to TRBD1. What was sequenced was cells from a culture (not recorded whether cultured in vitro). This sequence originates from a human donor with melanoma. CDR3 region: CASSLGTGSHNSPLHF. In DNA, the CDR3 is TGTGCCAGCAGCTTAGGGACAGGGAGCCATAATTCACCCCTCCACTTT.